This TCR beta chain stems from a study of monozygotic twins with inflammatory bowel disease. Study conclusions and caveats: For IBD patients, clonotypes shared with others were fewer than for healthy twins, especially with disease activity. Healthy co-twins had higher TCRbeta inverse Simpson diversity than their IBD twins.

In the case of this clonotype: Its antigen is as yet unknown.

CDR3 length: 15 residues. The authors used about 3.5 ug of total RNA per TCR library. Researchers generated cDNA in eight separate reactions per sample. TCRdb reanalyzed the 5' RACE reads, giving one entry per CDR3 protein sequence and no DNA. The sample has some 170,000 distinct CDR3 sequences, and its top ten clones hold 2% to 3%. This chain joins TRBV12-3 or TRBV12-4 and TRBJ2-5; without DNA, the TCRdb call of TRBD1 cannot be checked. The clonotype was recovered from a human donor with ulcerative colitis or Crohn's disease, or a healthy co-twin of an affected twin (not recorded which). The sequenced sample was blood. CDR3 region: CASSPGGTDGETQYF.